This TCR beta chain was observed in a study of T cells after yellow fever vaccination. A 5'RACE template-switching step, the method used to make TCR cDNA, added a universal primer site and UMIs. TCRdb re-called the 5' RACE reads with MiXCR, one entry per CDR3 protein. The sample lists about 260,000 distinct CDR3 sequences, around 4.9% occurring once. As to this clonotype: As yet, its antigen is unknown.

V shed 1 base and J shed 0 bases, with 21 bases lying between them. The CDR3 totals 19 residues. Germline CDR1 MGHRA, CDR2 YSYEKL. Whole-study results and caveats: FACS-sorted repertoires could harbor abundant contaminating bulk-population clonotypes. Weaker overall, the secondary response nonetheless peaked faster (day 5 versus 15). Most clones from primary vaccination were detected again post-booster (about 95% CD4, more than 85% CD8).

The source was CD4+ T cells sorted from PBMCs, collected on the day of the yellow fever booster vaccination. The chain links TRBV4-1 to TRBJ1-2; D perhaps matches TRBD1 (5 bases). The sequence was collected from a man aged 18-30 years who received the YFV17D yellow fever vaccine. The CDR3 DNA follows: TGCGCCAGCAGCCAAGTTTTTAGGACGACAGACCTTACTAACTATGGCTACACCTTC. Residues: CASSQVFRTTDLTNYGYTF.